Following are 24 T cell receptor beta chains from one sample sequenced in a study of T-cell reconstitution after alpha-beta-depleted transplantation in children. Unique molecular identifiers were used in preparing the TCRbeta library. TCRdb processed the PCR reads anew with MiXCR; each CDR3 protein has one entry. The table shows roughly 790,000 distinct CDR3 sequences, with under 20% occurring only once. Here the sequenced sample was PBMCs, mostly from graft donor cells, taken 360 days after TCRalphabeta/CD19-depleted stem cell transplant. These receptors originate from a male patient under 18 who had a stem cell transplant for acute lymphoblastic leukemia, so the T cells may come from the graft donor.

This clonotype was recorded a few times. At one end the junction does not follow the germline gene, possibly because of a read error. The chain has TRBV25-1 and TRBJ2-3; the match to TRBD2 covers 8 bases. This CDR3 is 12 amino acids long. Germline V lookup: CDR1 MGHDK, CDR2 SYGVNS. CDR3 nucleotides: TGTGCCAGCAGTGAAAGGGGACTAGTTCAGGCTTTT. It is translated as CASSERGLVQAF.

J is TRBJ1-2 and V is TRBV7-8; TRBD1 is a possible D gene (5 bases). This CDR3 contains 15 residues. V lost 4 bases and J 3 bases, leaving 15 bases between the germline ends. Germline lookup yields CDR1 SGHVS and CDR2 FQNEAQ. The DNA of the CDR3 is TGTGCCAGCAGCTCCGGGACCGGAGGTCACTATGGCTACACCTTC. The encoded protein is CASSSGTGGHYGYTF.

The V gene is TRBV12-3 or TRBV12-4, the J gene TRBJ1-4; D might be TRBD1 (5 bases). Trimming pared 3 bases from V and 7 bases from J, leaving 12 bases between. This CDR3 contains 14 residues. The chain's CDR3 is CASSFSGGVEKLFF. The CDR3 DNA reads TGTGCCAGCAGTTTCTCCGGGGGGGTTGAAAAACTGTTTTTT.

The count of this clonotype is one. The J gene is TRBJ2-7, the V gene TRBV4-1; 9 nucleotides agree with TRBD2. After removal of 0 bases from V and 4 bases from J, the junction contained 7 bases not matched to a gene. The V gene's germline CDR1 is MGHRA and CDR2 YSYEKL. This CDR3 has 16 amino acids. CDR3 bases: TGCGCCAGCAGCCAAGATAGGAGCGGGAGGTCTTACGAGCAGTACTTC. It is translated as CASSQDRSGRSYEQYF.

The chain is built from TRBV13 and TRBJ2-7; D is ambiguous. The CDR3 is 15 amino acids. The germline V gene has CDR1 PRHDT and CDR2 FYEKMQ (reference sequence). V shed 3 bases and J shed 2 bases, with 14 bases lying between them. CDR3 amino acids: CASSFQLGNPYEQYF. The CDR3 DNA reads as TGTGCCAGCAGCTTCCAGCTAGGAAACCCCTACGAGCAGTACTTC.

This clonotype has only a few counts. The genes are TRBV7-9 and TRBJ2-7; D remains ambiguous. The CDR3 is made up of 14 amino acids. Trimming removed 1 base from V and 4 bases from J, with 11 bases in between. Per germline, CDR1 SEHNR and CDR2 FQNEAQ (reference sequence). CDR3 in amino acids: CASSLDYGVYEQYF. The CDR3 DNA reads as TGTGCCAGCAGCTTAGATTATGGGGTGTACGAGCAGTACTTC.

J is TRBJ1-2 and V is TRBV12-3 or TRBV12-4; D is possibly TRBD1 (6 bases). The V end lost 2 bases, the J end lost 6 bases, and 13 bases lay between the germline ends. The length of the CDR3 is 14 residues. The CDR3 DNA follows: TGTGCCAGCAGTTTAAGGCAGGGACAAGATGGCTACACCTTC. Translating it yields CASSLRQGQDGYTF.

There are a few counts of this clonotype. The CDR3 bases are TGCGCCAGCAGCTTGCCTGGACTAGCGGGAGGAACAGATACGCAGTATTTT. Amino acid sequence: CASSLPGLAGGTDTQYF. The V and J genes are TRBV5-1 and TRBJ2-3; 14 bases are shared with TRBD2. The junction had 4 bases not matched to a gene; V was cut back by 1 base and J by 3 bases. CDR3 size: 17 residues. The germline gives CDR1 SGHRS, CDR2 YFSETQ. Complete variable domain (other parts from reference TRBV5-1 and TRBJ2-3): KAGVTQTPRYLIKTRGQQVTLSCSPISGHRSVSWYQQTPGQGLQFLFEYFSETQRNKGNFPGRFSGRQFSNSRSEMNVSTLELGDSALYLCASSLPGLAGGTDTQYFGPGTRLTVL.

V usage is TRBV24-1 and J usage is TRBJ2-5; a weak D match, TRBD2 (6 bases). Germline V gene data show CDR1 as KGHDR and CDR2 as SFDVKD. The CDR3 totals 14 residues. V gave up 7 bases and J gave up 2 bases, with 13 bases separating them. The DNA of the CDR3 is TGTGCCACCAGAGACCGGGACTTTCAAGAGACCCAGTACTTC. It yields the protein CATRDRDFQETQYF.

This chain connects TRBV5-4 to TRBJ2-1; the match to TRBD2 covers 10 bases. This CDR3 contains 15 residues. Trimming removed 0 bases from V and 9 bases from J; junction bases left unmatched: 6. Germline-derived CDR1 and CDR2 are SGHNT and YYREEE (reference sequence). The CDR3 spells CASSLGGASGSEQFF. The DNA for the CDR3 is TGTGCCAGCAGCTTGGGGGGCGCTAGCGGGAGTGAGCAGTTCTTC.

This clonotype was picked up many times. The chain links TRBV3-1 to TRBJ1-4; no firm D call. The germline V and J ends were trimmed by 1 base and 7 bases, with 13 bases remaining between them. Germline CDR1 and CDR2: LGHDT and YNNKEL (reference sequence). The CDR3 runs to 15 residues. This CDR3 reads CASSQGHTGPEKLFF. The CDR3 DNA reads as TGTGCCAGCAGCCAAGGACATACCGGCCCTGAAAAACTGTTTTTT.

This clonotype occurred a few times. This chain connects TRBV18 to TRBJ2-5; D is unclear. Germline CDR1 reads KGHSH; CDR2 reads LQKENI. CDR3 length equals 14 residues. The V end was cut by 4 bases, the J end by 2 bases, with 11 bases between. CDR3 amino acids: CASSLPGPQETQYF. Here the CDR3 DNA reads TGTGCCAGCTCACTCCCCGGCCCACAAGAGACCCAGTACTTC.

This chain connects TRBV7-9 to TRBJ2-7, with TRBD2 identical over 8 bases. V dropped 7 bases and J dropped 0; count of bases not matched to a gene: 8. CDR1 is SEHNR, CDR2 FQNEAQ, per germline (reference sequence). This CDR3 region has 15 residues. The CDR3 DNA is TGTGCCAGCAAAGCGGGAGACTTCACCTCCTACGAGCAGTACTTC. The encoded protein is CASKAGDFTSYEQYF.

This clonotype was counted only a few times. The V call is TRBV6-6, the J call TRBJ2-7, with no clear D. The V end lost 6 bases, the J end lost 0 bases, and 9 bases lay between the germline ends. Germline V gene lookup returns CDR1 MNHNY and CDR2 SVGAGI (reference sequence). The CDR3 contains 13 residues. CDR3 sequence: CASRSDISYEQYF. Written as DNA, the CDR3 is TGTGCCAGCAGATCCGACATCTCCTACGAGCAGTACTTC.

V is TRBV5-4 and J is TRBJ2-5; 8 bases agree with TRBD2. This CDR3 has 17 residues. The junction had 12 bases not matched to a gene; V was cut back by 0 bases and J by 5 bases. Germline values: CDR1 SGHNT, CDR2 YYREEE (reference sequence). CDR3 region: CASSLVGGGRLLETQYF. The CDR3 bases are TGTGCCAGCAGCTTGGTTGGCGGCGGGAGGCTCCTGGAGACCCAGTACTTC.

Notes on this clonotype: An end of the junction differs from the germline gene, which may be a read error. V and J are TRBV15 and TRBJ2-5, with 7 bases lining up with TRBD2. CDR1 and CDR2 (germline): LNHNV, YYDKDF (reference sequence). This CDR3 region has 15 residues. The CDR3 is CATSPRTGGQGTQYF. DNA of the CDR3: TGTGCCACCAGCCCGCGGACGGGAGGCCAAGGGACCCAGTACTTC. Supplemented by reference TRBV15 and TRBJ2-5, the full variable domain reads DAMVIQNPRYQVTQFGKPVTLSCSQTLNHNVMYWYQQKSSQAPKLLFHYYDKDFNNEADTPDNFQSRRPNTSFCFLDIRSPGLGDTAMYLCATSPRTGGQGTQYFGPGTRLLVL.

The chain combines TRBV7-9 with TRBJ2-1; a weak D match, TRBD2 (6 bases). Germline lookup yields CDR1 SEHNR and CDR2 FQNEAQ (reference sequence). The CDR3 extends over 13 amino acids. V was trimmed by 7 bases and J by 5 bases, leaving 12 bases between them. The CDR3 region has the DNA TGTGCCAGCAAGGTAGCGGAGAACAATGAGCAGTTCTTC. Translation: CASKVAENNEQFF.

This rearrangement joins TRBV11-2 to TRBJ2-4; D not resolved. The CDR3 is made up of 13 amino acids. Germline V CDR1 and CDR2: SGHAT, FQNNGV. Deletions cut 5 bases from V and 9 bases from J, with 14 bases between. The CDR3 protein is CASSVTPTGIQYF. The CDR3 DNA reads TGTGCCAGCAGCGTCACACCTACGGGCATTCAGTACTTC.

This clonotype came up a few times. The genes are TRBV27 and TRBJ2-4; D perhaps matches TRBD2 (5 bases). The CDR3 loop spans 15 amino acids. Trimming removed 5 bases at V and 0 bases at J, with 11 bases between. Per the germline V gene, CDR1 is MNHEY and CDR2 is SMNVEV (reference sequence). CDR3 in DNA: TGTGCCAGCAGTACTCAGCGGTTAGCCAAAAACATTCAGTACTTC. It yields the protein CASSTQRLAKNIQYF.

This chain connects TRBV5-4 to TRBJ1-4; 8 bases are a match to TRBD1. The length of the CDR3 is 16 residues. Losses at the gene ends were 4 bases for V and 4 bases for J; bases not matched to a gene: 9. Germline assignment: CDR1 SGHNT and CDR2 YYREEE (reference sequence). CDR3 nucleotides: TGTGCCAGCAGCGACTCAGACAGGGGATTTAATGAAAAACTGTTTTTT. This gives the protein CASSDSDRGFNEKLFF.

This rearrangement joins TRBV27 to TRBJ2-3; no definite D call. V lost 5 bases and J 7 bases, leaving 10 bases between the germline ends. The CDR3 is 12 residues long. Looked up from germline, CDR1 is MNHEY and CDR2 is SMNVEV (reference sequence). The DNA of the CDR3 is TGTGCCAGCAGTCAACCTCGGAATACGCAGTATTTT. Protein product: CASSQPRNTQYF.

This clonotype was recorded many times. The chain employs TRBV20-1 and TRBJ2-6, with D unclear. Germline values: CDR1 DFQATT, CDR2 SNEGSKA (reference sequence). Trimming took off 5 bases at V and 1 base at J, with 12 bases between the two ends. The CDR3 contains 15 residues. CDR3 loop: CSAAPFGSGANVLTF. CDR3 nucleotides: TGCAGTGCTGCCCCTTTCGGGTCTGGGGCCAACGTCCTGACTTTC.

The sample holds many counts of this clonotype. The chain employs TRBV12-3 or TRBV12-4 and TRBJ2-1; D is perhaps TRBD2 (6 bases). V was cut by 3 bases and J by 5 bases, with 14 bases left in between. The CDR3 extends over 15 amino acids. The DNA for the CDR3 is TGTGCCAGCAGTTTCGGAGGGGCCGCCGACAATGAGCAGTTCTTC. This codes for CASSFGGAADNEQFF.

This chain uses TRBV6-5 with TRBJ2-7; the D is unclear. Germline CDR1 and CDR2: MNHEY and SVGAGI. The CDR3 spans 14 residues. The V end was cut by 2 bases, the J end by 6 bases, with 14 bases between. CDR3 sequence reads: CASSYVRAGLEQYF. CDR3 DNA: TGTGCCAGCAGTTACGTTCGGGCAGGCCTCGAGCAGTACTTC.